This T cell receptor (beta chain) derives from a study of blood T cell repertoires in COVID-19. The CDR3 spans 16 residues. In germline, CDR1 is SGHTA, CDR2 FQGTGA. V was pared by 5 bases and J by 4 bases, with 20 bases between. Per the authors' pipeline: Amplification with reference gene primers provided the estimates of nucleated cell counts. Method: immunoSEQ multiplex PCR; TCRdb's copy keeps in-frame clones and lacks some. V, J and clone size are those of that table, while D and trimming were read from the DNA. Among approximately 19,000 clones, about nine tenths were seen once, and the ten largest hold around 10%.

The J gene is TRBJ1-2, the V gene TRBV7-3; the D is unclear. This TCR derives from a human donor in a cohort sampled during active COVID-19. Source material: peripheral blood. The CDR3 DNA reads as TGTGCCAGCAGCGTTAGCAGCTTCGAGCCGTTCTATGGCTACACCTTC. Translated: CASSVSSFEPFYGYTF.